This T cell receptor beta chain derives from a study of OX40 agonist ivuxolimab in advanced cancers. In the study overall: Three patients, one with hepatocellular carcinoma and two with cutaneous melanoma, achieved partial responses. Study conclusions and caveats: In general, CD8+ T cells held more expanded clones than CD4+ did, on average. Certain nonresponders likewise exhibited a low normalized T-cell clonal expansion.

The V end lost 6 bases, the J end lost 4 bases, and 10 bases lay between the germline ends. This CDR3 contains 12 residues. Germline-derived CDR1 and CDR2 are MGHDK and SYGVNS. Assay: immunoSEQ multiplex PCR; the TCRdb copy retains only in-frame clones and omits some. The repertoire holds roughly 30,000 clones, with roughly 90% as singletons. As to this clone: What it binds is not known.

This clonotype was obtained from an adult with an advanced solid tumor such as melanoma, head and neck, liver or kidney cancer. The chain combines TRBV25-1 with TRBJ2-7, with a tentative D call TRBD2 (6 bases). The input for sequencing was CD4+ or CD8+ T cells sorted from blood, taken in a trial of the OX40 agonist ivuxolimab. The CDR3 DNA is TGTGCCAGCAGGGAGGGCGGGTACGAGCAGTACTTC. This gives the protein CASREGGYEQYF.